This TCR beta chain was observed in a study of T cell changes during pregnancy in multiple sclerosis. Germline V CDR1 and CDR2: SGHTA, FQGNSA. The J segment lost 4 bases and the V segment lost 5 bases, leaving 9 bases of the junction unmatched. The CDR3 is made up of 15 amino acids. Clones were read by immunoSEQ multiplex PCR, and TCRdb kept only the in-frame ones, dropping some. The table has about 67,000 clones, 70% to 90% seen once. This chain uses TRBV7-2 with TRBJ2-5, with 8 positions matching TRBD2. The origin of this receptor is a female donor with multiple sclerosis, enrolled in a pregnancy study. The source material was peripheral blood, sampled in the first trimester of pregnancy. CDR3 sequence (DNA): TGTGCCAGCAGCCCCTCCCACGGGGGGGGAGAGACCCAGTACTTC. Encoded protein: CASSPSHGGGETQYF.